This passage covers 8 T cell receptor beta chains from one sample sequenced in a study of blood T cell repertoires in COVID-19 (dated by TCRdb to about 2020). Library method: the immunoSEQ multiplex PCR assay. As stored in TCRdb, this immuneACCESS dataset retains in-frame rearrangements with V and J assigned. A fraction of the clones does not appear; measured against another copy, unresolved V genes explain less than half of the discrepancy, and the remainder lacks a known reason. This sample holds about 130,000 clones; about four fifths were observed only once. Approximately 8.4% of the sample is in the top ten clones. The sequenced sample consisted of PBMCs or T cells enriched from blood (not recorded which). The receptor set was obtained from a man in his fifties who had recovered from COVID-19.

The chain employs TRBV6-2 or TRBV6-3 and TRBJ2-7, with D uncertain. Trimming took 7 bases from V and 2 from J, leaving 12 bases between them. Germline CDR1 MNHEY, CDR2 SVGEGT. This CDR3 has 13 residues. CDR3 residues: CASTPWLAYEQYF. The CDR3 nucleotides read TGTGCCAGCACCCCTTGGCTCGCCTACGAGCAGTACTTC.

V and J are TRBV7-3 and TRBJ2-3, with TRBD1 matching 9 bases. Germline V lookup: CDR1 SGHTA, CDR2 FQGTGA. Trimming at V came to 4 bases and at J to 6 bases, leaving 8 bases not matched to a gene. The CDR3 sequence is 15 residues long. CDR3 DNA: TGTGCCAGCAGCTCCACCGGGACAGGGATGGATACGCAGTATTTT. This codes for CASSSTGTGMDTQYF.

This clone has just a few counts. The chain recombines TRBV5-5 with TRBJ1-3; D is possibly TRBD1 (6 bases). The CDR3 is 15 amino acids. The germline CDR1 and CDR2 sequences are SGHKS and YYEKEE (reference sequence). With 6 bases removed from V and 0 bases from J, the gap between germline ends came to 13 bases. Written as DNA, the CDR3 is TGTGCCAGCACCAAGGACAGTTACTCTGGAAACACCATATATTTT. It translates to CASTKDSYSGNTIYF.

The chain recombines TRBV30 with TRBJ1-2; D gene uncertain. Trimming took off 3 bases at V and 6 bases at J, with 20 bases between the two ends. The CDR3 is 15 amino acids. Germline V lookup: CDR1 GTSNPN, CDR2 SVGIG (reference sequence). The CDR3 DNA reads as TGTGCCTGGAGGGGTGAGGCAGTCCACCTTCATGGCTACACCTTC. It translates to CAWRGEAVHLHGYTF.

The chain uses TRBV24-1 and TRBJ2-5; 7 bases are a match to TRBD1. This CDR3 is 15 amino acids long. The germline CDR1 and CDR2 sequences are KGHDR and SFDVKD. The V gene end was trimmed by 2 bases and the J gene end by 2 bases; junction bases not matched to a gene: 4. The CDR3 DNA follows: TGTGCCACCAGTGATTCAGGGACAGTTCAAGAGACCCAGTACTTC. The encoded protein is CATSDSGTVQETQYF.

J is TRBJ1-2 and V is TRBV7-3, with D maybe TRBD1 (6 bases). The CDR3 is 16 residues long. Germline CDR1 is SGHTA and CDR2 is FQGTGA. V lost 0 bases to trimming and J lost 1 base, with 12 bases between them. CDR3 in amino acids: CASSLTRDKDNYGYTF. CDR3 coding DNA: TGTGCCAGCAGCTTAACCCGGGACAAAGATAACTATGGCTACACCTTC.

This rearrangement joins TRBV6-2 or TRBV6-3 to TRBJ2-1; D remains ambiguous. The germline CDR1 and CDR2 sequences are MNHEY and SVGEGT. CDR3 size: 14 residues. V lost 6 bases to trimming and J lost 0 bases, with 9 bases between them. DNA of the CDR3: TGTGCCAGCAGCAGAGGAAGCTCCTACAATGAGCAGTTCTTC. Protein product: CASSRGSSYNEQFF.

The chain links TRBV19 to TRBJ1-2; TRBD1 is a possible D gene (5 bases). Germline CDR1 and CDR2: LNHDA and SQIVND (reference sequence). The CDR3 has 11 amino acids. V lost 7 bases to trimming and J lost 8 bases, with 11 bases between them. The chain's CDR3 is CASIGTYGYTF. CDR3 nucleotide sequence: TGTGCCAGTATCGGGACTTACGGCTACACCTTC.